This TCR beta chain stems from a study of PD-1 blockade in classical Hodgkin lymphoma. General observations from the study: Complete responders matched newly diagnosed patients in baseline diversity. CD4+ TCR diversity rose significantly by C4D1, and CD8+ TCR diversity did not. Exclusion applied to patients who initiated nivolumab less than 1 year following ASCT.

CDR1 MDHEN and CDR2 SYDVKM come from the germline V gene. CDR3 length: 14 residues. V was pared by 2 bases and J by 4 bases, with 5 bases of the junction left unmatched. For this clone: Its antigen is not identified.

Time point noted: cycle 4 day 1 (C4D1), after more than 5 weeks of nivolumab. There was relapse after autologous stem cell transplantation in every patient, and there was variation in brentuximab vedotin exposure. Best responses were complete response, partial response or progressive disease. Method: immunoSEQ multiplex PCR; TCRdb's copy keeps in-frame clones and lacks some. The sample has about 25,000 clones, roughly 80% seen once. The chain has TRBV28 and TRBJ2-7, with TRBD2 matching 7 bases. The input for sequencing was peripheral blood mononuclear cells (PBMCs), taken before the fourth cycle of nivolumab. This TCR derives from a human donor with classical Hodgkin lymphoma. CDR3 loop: CASSLLAGVYEQYF. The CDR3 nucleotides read TGTGCCAGCAGTTTACTTGCGGGAGTATACGAGCAGTACTTC.